This TCR beta chain derives from a study of cytomegalovirus exposure and HLA in healthy donors. With 60 Vbeta and 13 Jbeta primers, the PCR was carried out. Sequencing used immunoSEQ multiplex PCR; TCRdb keeps in-frame clones, though not all of them. The sample has fewer than 200,000 clones; 77% are singletons. V was shortened by 2 bases and J by 4 bases, with 13 bases between the two germline ends. The CDR3 contains 15 residues. Germline V gene sequence: CDR1 SNHLY, CDR2 FYNNEI. Study-level results: Immune exposure data for these donors was limited to CMV serostatus. Later analysis reportedly placed an Asian-associated ancestry cluster below the approximately 730-donor mean in N-insertions. A highly shared variant cluster was judged a likely technical artifact. Confirmation was obtained in vitro that a few CMV-associated chains are specific for CMV antigens.

About this clone itself: Antigen specificity is unknown.

The clonotype comes from a woman aged 40-49 years in good health and CMV-seropositive. The chain has TRBV2 and TRBJ2-3; tentatively, D is TRBD2 (6 bases). The sequenced material came from PBMCs. The CDR3: CASSESGSRADTQYF. CDR3 bases: TGTGCCAGCAGTGAATCCGGGAGCAGGGCAGATACGCAGTATTTT.